These 19 T cell receptor beta chains share one sample of origin, sequenced in a study of response to subunit inactivated influenza vaccine. TCRdb redid the calling of the RT-PCR reads with MiXCR, one entry per CDR3 protein. The repertoire has approximately 500,000 distinct CDR3 sequences, 14% of them found once; the top ten carry 11%. The source was PBMCs from blood, collected 12 days after vaccination. The receptor source for this set is a man aged 45-65 years who received an inactivated influenza vaccine.

The rearrangement links TRBV20-1 to TRBJ2-1; 9 nucleotides match TRBD2. There are 12 residues in the CDR3. Germline V gene lookup returns CDR1 DFQATT and CDR2 SNEGSKA (reference sequence). The CDR3 region has the DNA TGCACCCCGACTAGCGGCTACAATGAGCAGTTCTTC. It encodes CTPTSGYNEQFF.

V and J are TRBV28 and TRBJ2-1; the match to TRBD1 covers 7 bases. After removal of 5 bases from V and 8 bases from J, the junction contained 9 bases not matched to a gene. Germline-derived CDR1 and CDR2 are MDHEN and SYDVKM. This CDR3 is 14 amino acids long. CDR3 coding DNA: TGTGCCAGCAGTCCCGAAGACAGGGTCGATGAGCAGTTCTTC. Its protein is CASSPEDRVDEQFF.

The rearrangement links TRBV30 to TRBJ2-1; TRBD2 matches 9 bases. The germline gives CDR1 GTSNPN, CDR2 SVGIG (reference sequence). The CDR3 extends over 13 amino acids. The trim removed 3 bases at V and 8 bases at J, leaving 5 bases unmatched. The CDR3 region has the DNA TGTGCCTGGAGCGGCGGGAGGGGTGATGAGCAGTTCTTC. Translated, it gives CAWSGGRGDEQFF.

There are a few counts of this clonotype. The chain recombines TRBV7-2 with TRBJ2-1; 12 bases are a match to TRBD2. CDR3 length: 17 amino acids. Per germline, CDR1 SGHTA and CDR2 FQGNSA. Unmatched junction bases numbered 9, after V lost 0 bases and J lost 9 bases. The chain's CDR3 is CASSLASLAGGPGEQFF. In nucleotides, the CDR3 is TGTGCCAGCAGCTTAGCGTCACTAGCGGGAGGACCGGGTGAGCAGTTCTTC.

In its sample, this clonotype was seen many times. CDR3 amino acids: CASSIDSNQPQHF. CDR3 DNA: TGTGCCAGCAGTATTGATAGCAATCAGCCCCAGCATTTT. V usage is TRBV27 and J usage is TRBJ1-5; no clear D. The CDR3 runs to 13 residues. Germline lookup yields CDR1 MNHEY and CDR2 SMNVEV (reference sequence). Trimming stripped 5 bases from V and 0 bases from J, with 5 bases between.

The chain employs TRBV5-1 and TRBJ2-3, with TRBD1 matching 11 bases. From germline, CDR1 is SGHRS and CDR2 YFSETQ. The J segment lost 4 bases and the V segment lost 4 bases, leaving 2 bases of the junction unmatched. The CDR3 has 14 amino acids. CDR3 in DNA: TGCGCCAGCAGCCGGACAGGGGGCGCAGATACGCAGTATTTT. It specifies CASSRTGGADTQYF.

The chain links TRBV5-1 to TRBJ2-5, with D possibly being TRBD2 (6 bases). V was clipped by 2 bases and J by 4 bases, with 9 bases between them. CDR1 is SGHRS, CDR2 YFSETQ, per germline. This CDR3 is built from 13 residues. Here the CDR3 DNA reads TGCGCCAGCAGCTTCCTAGCGAGAGAGACCCAGTACTTC. It yields the protein CASSFLARETQYF.

The chain couples TRBV11-2 to TRBJ2-3, with a weak D call TRBD1 (6 bases). Germline lookup yields CDR1 SGHAT and CDR2 FQNNGV. The CDR3 loop spans 18 amino acids. V gave up 1 base and J gave up 2 bases, with 19 bases separating them. CDR3 in amino acids: CASSLVETGRLVTDTQYF. DNA for the CDR3: TGTGCCAGCAGCTTAGTTGAAACAGGGAGACTCGTCACAGATACGCAGTATTTT.

V usage is TRBV19 and J usage is TRBJ1-2; D remains ambiguous. Germline CDR1 is LNHDA and CDR2 is SQIVND (reference sequence). The CDR3 has 16 amino acids. V was clipped by 2 bases and J by 3 bases, with 16 bases between them. The CDR3 nucleotides are TGTGCCAGTAGTATAAGTCGTCGAGGCGAGTACTATGGCTACACCTTC. Translation gives CASSISRRGEYYGYTF. The entire variable domain, with the rest obtained from reference TRBV19 and TRBJ1-2, is as follows: DGGITQSPKYLFRKEGQNVTLSCEQNLNHDAMYWYRQDPGQGLRLIYYSQIVNDFQKGDIAEGYSVSREKKESFPLTVTSAQKNPTAFYLCASSISRRGEYYGYTFGSGTRLTVV.

Only a few counts were recorded for this clonotype. This rearrangement joins TRBV10-3 to TRBJ2-3, with 11 bases aligning to TRBD1. The germline V gene encodes CDR1 ENHRY and CDR2 SYGVKD. The ends lost 2 bases at V and 1 base at J; junction bases unmatched: 5. CDR3 length: 17 residues. CDR3 sequence: CAISETGQGAGTDTQYF. For the CDR3, the DNA is TGTGCCATCAGTGAGACCGGACAGGGGGCGGGCACAGATACGCAGTATTTT.

This clonotype appeared many times. The CDR3: CSATQAGRRAKNIQYF. In DNA form, the CDR3 reads TGCAGTGCCACGCAAGCGGGAAGGCGGGCCAAAAACATTCAGTACTTC. The rearrangement uses TRBV20-1 and TRBJ2-4; TRBD2 matches 7 bases. The CDR3 is made up of 16 amino acids. Trimming took 6 bases from V and 1 from J; bases not matched to a gene: 12. CDR1 and CDR2 from the germline V gene are DFQATT and SNEGSKA (reference sequence).

The chain links TRBV7-2 to TRBJ1-3, with D tentatively TRBD1 (5 bases). The V and J ends lost 8 bases and 0 bases respectively, with 11 bases between them. Germline CDR1 reads SGHTA; CDR2 reads FQGNSA. This CDR3 is built from 14 residues. CDR3: CASAMGDSGNTIYF. CDR3 nucleotide sequence: TGTGCCAGCGCCATGGGGGACTCTGGAAACACCATATATTTT. The variable domain in full, completed from reference TRBV7-2 and TRBJ1-3, reads GAGVSQSPSNKVTEKGKDVELRCDPISGHTALYWYRQSLGQGLEFLIYFQGNSAPDKSGLPSDRFSAERTGGSVSTLTIQRTQQEDSAVYLCASAMGDSGNTIYFGEGSWLTVV.

The chain has TRBV7-2 and TRBJ2-1; 9 bases match TRBD1. CDR1 is SGHTA, CDR2 FQGNSA, per germline. The J segment lost 10 bases and the V segment lost 6 bases, leaving 13 bases of the junction unmatched. This CDR3 contains 15 residues. CDR3 sequence reads: CASRRNRDRALEQFF. In DNA form, the CDR3 reads TGTGCCAGCAGGAGAAACCGGGACAGGGCATTGGAGCAGTTCTTC.

The chain has TRBV20-1 and TRBJ2-7; D unclear. CDR1 and CDR2 (germline): DFQATT, SNEGSKA (reference sequence). Trimming left V 2 bases short and J 3 bases short, with 11 bases between. The CDR3 is made up of 13 amino acids. CDR3 in amino acids: CSARKTVNYEQYF. CDR3 in DNA: TGCAGTGCTAGAAAAACAGTAAACTACGAGCAGTACTTC.

This clonotype was counted many times. V gene TRBV12-3 or TRBV12-4 combines with J gene TRBJ2-3, with a tentative D call TRBD2 (6 bases). The CDR3 contains 15 residues. V was trimmed by 2 bases and J by 8 bases, leaving 17 bases between them. The CDR3 DNA sequence: TGTGCCAGCAGTTTAAAGGTTTCTCTGGAGGGTACGCAGTATTTT. This sequence encodes CASSLKVSLEGTQYF.

This clonotype was counted only a few times. The chain carries TRBV4-3 and TRBJ2-7, with 7 bases aligning to TRBD2. This CDR3 region has 16 residues. V shed 2 bases, J shed 6 bases, and the junction held 13 bases outside the gene matches. Germline lookup yields CDR1 LGHNA and CDR2 YSLEER. This CDR3 reads CASSQSWASGFSEQYF. The CDR3 DNA reads TGCGCCAGCAGCCAAAGCTGGGCTAGCGGATTTTCCGAGCAGTACTTC.

The chain is built from TRBV7-2 and TRBJ2-3, with 10 nucleotides matching TRBD2. Germline CDR1 SGHTA, CDR2 FQGNSA. V was pared by 1 base and J by 6 bases, with 7 bases of the junction left unmatched. The CDR3 runs 16 residues. CDR3 region: CASSLVQRGGADTQYF. The CDR3 bases are TGTGCCAGCAGCTTAGTGCAGCGGGGGGGGGCGGATACGCAGTATTTT.

This clonotype was seen only a few times. This chain joins TRBV12-3 or TRBV12-4 and TRBJ2-7; 9 positions match TRBD2. Trimming at V came to 6 bases and at J to 6 bases, leaving 9 bases not matched to a gene. The CDR3 is 14 amino acids. CDR3 sequence (DNA): TGTGCCAGCAGATCCGGGACTAGCAGGCTCGAGCAGTACTTC. It yields the protein CASRSGTSRLEQYF.

The chain recombines TRBV5-6 with TRBJ1-1; D call uncertain. Between the trimmed V and J ends, which lost 1 base and 3 bases, there was a span of 7 bases. There are 13 residues in the CDR3. Germline CDR1 is SGHDT and CDR2 is YYEEEE. The CDR3 loop is CASSLTRYTEAFF. The CDR3 DNA is TGTGCCAGCAGCTTGACCAGGTACACTGAAGCTTTCTTT.